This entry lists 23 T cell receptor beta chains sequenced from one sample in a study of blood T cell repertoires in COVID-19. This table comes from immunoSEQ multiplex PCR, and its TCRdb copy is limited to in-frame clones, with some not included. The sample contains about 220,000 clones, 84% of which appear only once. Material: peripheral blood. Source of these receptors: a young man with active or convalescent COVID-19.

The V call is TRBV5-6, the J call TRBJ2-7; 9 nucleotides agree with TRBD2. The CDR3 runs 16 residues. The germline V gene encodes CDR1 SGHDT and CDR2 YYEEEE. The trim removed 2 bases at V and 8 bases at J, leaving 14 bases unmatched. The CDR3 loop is CASSFGGRAWFSKQYF. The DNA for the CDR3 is TGTGCCAGCAGCTTTGGCGGGAGGGCCTGGTTTTCCAAGCAGTACTTC.

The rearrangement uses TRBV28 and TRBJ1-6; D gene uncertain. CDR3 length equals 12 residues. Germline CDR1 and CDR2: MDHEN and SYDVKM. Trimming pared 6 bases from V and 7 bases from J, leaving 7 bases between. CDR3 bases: TGTGCCAGCAGCCTCCTCAATTCACCCCTCCACTTT. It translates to CASSLLNSPLHF.

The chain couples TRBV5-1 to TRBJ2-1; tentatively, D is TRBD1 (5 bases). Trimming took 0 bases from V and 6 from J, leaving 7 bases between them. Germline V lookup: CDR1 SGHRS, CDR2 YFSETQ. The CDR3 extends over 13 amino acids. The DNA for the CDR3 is TGCGCCAGCAGCTTGGACAGGTTCAATGAGCAGTTCTTC. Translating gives CASSLDRFNEQFF.

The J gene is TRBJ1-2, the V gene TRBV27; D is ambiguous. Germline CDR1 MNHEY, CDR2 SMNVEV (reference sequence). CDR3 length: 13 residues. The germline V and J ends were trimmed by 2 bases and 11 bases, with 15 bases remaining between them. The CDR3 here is CASSLGAGRGYTF. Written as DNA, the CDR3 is TGTGCCAGCAGTTTAGGAGCAGGTAGAGGGTACACCTTC.

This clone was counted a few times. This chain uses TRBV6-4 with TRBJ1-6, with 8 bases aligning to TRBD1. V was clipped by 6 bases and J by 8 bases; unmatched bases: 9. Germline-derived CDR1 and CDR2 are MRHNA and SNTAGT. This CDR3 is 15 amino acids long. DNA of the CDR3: TGTGCCAGCAGAACGGACAGGGCCGGTGATTCACCCCTCCACTTT. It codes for CASRTDRAGDSPLHF.

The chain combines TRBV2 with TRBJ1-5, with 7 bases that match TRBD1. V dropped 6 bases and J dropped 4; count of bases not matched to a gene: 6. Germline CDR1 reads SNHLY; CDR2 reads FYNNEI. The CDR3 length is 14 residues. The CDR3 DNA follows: TGTGCCAGCAGAAGGGGACAGTTGAATCAGCCCCAGCATTTT. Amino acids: CASRRGQLNQPQHF. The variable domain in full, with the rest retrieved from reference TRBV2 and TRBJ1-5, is EPEVTQTPSHQVTQMGQEVILRCVPISNHLYFYWYRQILGQKVEFLVSFYNNEISEKSEIFDDQFSVERPDGSNFTLKIRSTKLEDSAMYFCASRRGQLNQPQHFGDGTRLSIL.

CDR3 DNA: TGTGCCAGCAGCTGGGGGGGTCGGACTGAAGCTTTCTTT. Encoded protein: CASSWGGRTEAFF. The rearrangement uses TRBV5-8 and TRBJ1-1; weak D call: TRBD1 (5 bases). CDR3 length: 13 amino acids. V lost 3 bases, J lost 5 bases, and 11 bases lay in between. Germline CDR1 reads SGHTS; CDR2 reads YDEGEE.

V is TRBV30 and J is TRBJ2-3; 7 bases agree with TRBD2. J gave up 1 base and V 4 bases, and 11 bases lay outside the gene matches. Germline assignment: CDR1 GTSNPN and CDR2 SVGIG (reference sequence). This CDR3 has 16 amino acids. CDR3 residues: CAWTPLGLAGTDTQYF. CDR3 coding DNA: TGTGCCTGGACTCCTCTCGGGCTAGCGGGCACAGATACGCAGTATTTT.

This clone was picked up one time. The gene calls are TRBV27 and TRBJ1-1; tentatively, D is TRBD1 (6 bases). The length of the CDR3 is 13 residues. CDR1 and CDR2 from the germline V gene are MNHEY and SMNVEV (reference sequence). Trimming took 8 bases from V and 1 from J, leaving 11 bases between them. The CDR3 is CASQVQGNTEAFF. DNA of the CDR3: TGTGCCAGCCAAGTACAGGGGAACACTGAAGCTTTCTTT.

The CDR3 protein is CASSQPPGQLAKNIQYF. DNA of the CDR3: TGTGCCAGCAGCCAACCCCCAGGGCAACTAGCCAAAAACATTCAGTACTTC. V gene TRBV3-1 (or the pseudogene TRBV3-2) combines with J gene TRBJ2-4; maybe TRBD1 (5 bases). Trimming stripped 2 bases from V and 0 bases from J, with 14 bases between. Germline V lookup: CDR1 LGHDT, CDR2 YNNKEL (reference sequence). This CDR3 is 17 amino acids long.

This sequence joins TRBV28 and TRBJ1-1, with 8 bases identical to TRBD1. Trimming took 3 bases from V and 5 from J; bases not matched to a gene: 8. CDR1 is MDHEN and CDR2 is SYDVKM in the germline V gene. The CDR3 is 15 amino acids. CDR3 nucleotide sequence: TGTGCCAGCAGTTTCCCAGGGGGCCAAAAAACTGAAGCTTTCTTT. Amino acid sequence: CASSFPGGQKTEAFF.

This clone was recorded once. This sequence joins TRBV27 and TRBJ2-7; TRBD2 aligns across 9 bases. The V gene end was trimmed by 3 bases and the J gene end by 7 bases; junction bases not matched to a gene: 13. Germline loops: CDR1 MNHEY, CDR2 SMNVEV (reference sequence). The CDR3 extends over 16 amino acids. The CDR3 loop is CASSFFPAGGSGEQYF. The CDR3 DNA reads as TGTGCCAGCAGTTTTTTCCCAGCGGGGGGATCCGGGGAGCAGTACTTC.

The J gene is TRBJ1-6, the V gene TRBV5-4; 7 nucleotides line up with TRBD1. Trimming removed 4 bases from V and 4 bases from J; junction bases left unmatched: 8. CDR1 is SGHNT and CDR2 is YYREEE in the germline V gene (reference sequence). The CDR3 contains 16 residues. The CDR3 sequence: CASSELPGQYNSPLHF. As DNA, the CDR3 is TGTGCCAGCAGCGAATTACCGGGACAGTATAATTCACCCCTCCACTTT. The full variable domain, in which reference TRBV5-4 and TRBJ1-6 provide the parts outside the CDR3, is ETGVTQSPTHLIKTRGQQVTLRCSSQSGHNTVSWYQQALGQGPQFIFQYYREEENGRGNFPPRFSGLQFPNYSSELNVNALELDDSALYLCASSELPGQYNSPLHFGNGTRLTVT.

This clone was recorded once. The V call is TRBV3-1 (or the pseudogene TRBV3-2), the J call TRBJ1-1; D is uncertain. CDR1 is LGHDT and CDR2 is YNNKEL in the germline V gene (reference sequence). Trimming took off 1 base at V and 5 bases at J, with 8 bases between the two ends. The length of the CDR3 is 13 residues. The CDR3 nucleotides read TGTGCCAGCAGCCAAGCTGGAGGGACTGAAGCTTTCTTT. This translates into CASSQAGGTEAFF.

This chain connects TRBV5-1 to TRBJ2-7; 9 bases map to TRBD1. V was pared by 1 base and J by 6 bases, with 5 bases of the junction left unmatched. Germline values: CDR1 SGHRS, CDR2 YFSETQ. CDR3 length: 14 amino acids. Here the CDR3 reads CASSLKQGAGEQYF. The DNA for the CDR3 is TGCGCCAGCAGCTTGAAACAGGGGGCGGGCGAGCAGTACTTC.

The DNA for the CDR3 is TGTGCCAGCAGCTCCCCCTCCATTGGGCGGACAAACACTGAAGCTTTCTTT. Protein product: CASSSPSIGRTNTEAFF. The rearrangement links TRBV28 to TRBJ1-1, with TRBD1 as a possible D gene (5 bases). Germline CDR1 reads MDHEN; CDR2 reads SYDVKM. This CDR3 contains 17 residues. Trimming removed 6 bases from V and 2 bases from J, with 22 bases in between.

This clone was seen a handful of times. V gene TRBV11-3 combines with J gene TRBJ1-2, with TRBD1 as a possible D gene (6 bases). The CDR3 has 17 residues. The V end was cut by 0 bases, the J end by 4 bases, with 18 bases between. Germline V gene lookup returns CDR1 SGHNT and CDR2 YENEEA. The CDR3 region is CASSLEGGTSRVYGYTF. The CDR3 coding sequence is TGTGCCAGCAGCTTAGAGGGGGGGACAAGCCGCGTCTATGGCTACACCTTC.

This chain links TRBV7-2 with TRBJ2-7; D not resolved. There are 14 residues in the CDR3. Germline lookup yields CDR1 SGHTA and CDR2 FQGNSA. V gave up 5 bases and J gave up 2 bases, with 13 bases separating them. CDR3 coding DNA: TGTGCCAGCAGCGAAGGAGCTAGACCCTACGAGCAGTACTTC. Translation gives CASSEGARPYEQYF.

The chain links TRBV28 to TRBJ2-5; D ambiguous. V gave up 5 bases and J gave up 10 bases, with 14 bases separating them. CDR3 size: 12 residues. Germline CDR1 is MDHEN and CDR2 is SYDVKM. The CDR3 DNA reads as TGTGCCAGCAGTCTCCCCCGGTTGAACCAGTACTTC. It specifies CASSLPRLNQYF. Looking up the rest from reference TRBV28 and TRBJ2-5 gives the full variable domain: DVKVTQSSRYLVKRTGEKVFLECVQDMDHENMFWYRQDPGLGLRLIYFSYDVKMKEKGDIPEGYSVSREKKERFSLILESASTNQTSMYLCASSLPRLNQYFGPGTRLLVL.

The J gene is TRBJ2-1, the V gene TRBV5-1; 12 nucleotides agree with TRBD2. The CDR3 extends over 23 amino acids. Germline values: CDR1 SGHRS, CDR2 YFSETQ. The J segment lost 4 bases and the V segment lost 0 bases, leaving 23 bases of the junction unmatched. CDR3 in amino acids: CASSLESASGGAVAPATYNEQFF. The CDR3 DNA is TGCGCCAGCAGCTTGGAATCGGCTAGCGGGGGGGCTGTCGCCCCTGCGACTTACAATGAGCAGTTCTTC.

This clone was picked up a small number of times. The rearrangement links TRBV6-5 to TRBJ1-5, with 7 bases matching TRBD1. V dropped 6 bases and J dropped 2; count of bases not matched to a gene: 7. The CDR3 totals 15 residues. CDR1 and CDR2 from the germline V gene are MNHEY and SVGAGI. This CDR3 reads CASRPTGMGNQPQHF. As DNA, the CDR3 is TGTGCCAGCAGACCGACAGGGATGGGCAATCAGCCCCAGCATTTT.

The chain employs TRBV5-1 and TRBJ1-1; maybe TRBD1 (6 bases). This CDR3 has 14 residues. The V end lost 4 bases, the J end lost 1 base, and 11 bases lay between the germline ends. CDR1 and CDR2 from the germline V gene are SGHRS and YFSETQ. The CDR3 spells CASSKPGQNTEAFF. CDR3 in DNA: TGCGCCAGCAGCAAGCCGGGACAGAACACTGAAGCTTTCTTT.

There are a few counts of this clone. The CDR3 sequence is CASRQTGNPGNTIYF. The CDR3 DNA sequence: TGTGCCAGCAGACAAACAGGGAATCCTGGAAACACCATATATTTT. The gene calls are TRBV5-5 and TRBJ1-3, with D maybe TRBD1 (6 bases). CDR3 length: 15 residues. Germline CDR1 and CDR2: SGHKS and YYEKEE (reference sequence). Between the trimmed V and J ends, which lost 5 bases and 2 bases, there was a span of 14 bases.